This paragraph reports one TCR beta chain. Original processing notes: From reference gene primer amplification, estimates of nucleated cell counts were derived. Using immunoSEQ multiplex PCR, the repertoire was profiled, and TCRdb retains in-frame clones only, with some absent. V, J and clone size reflect that table, while D and trimming were determined from the DNA. The table includes approximately 310,000 clones, about nine tenths detected once. This specimen belongs to a study of blood T cell repertoires in COVID-19. Study as a whole: Acute-phase and convalescent COVID-19 samples originated in the United States, Italy and Spain. The analysed material was cDNA or gDNA that came from T cells, B-cell-depleted T cells, or PBMCs.

The TCR was taken from a middle-aged man with active or convalescent COVID-19. Sequenced: peripheral blood.

The CDR3 sequence is CASSLGTAGNTIYF. As DNA, the CDR3 is TGTGCCAGCAGCTTGGGGACTGCTGGAAACACCATATATTTT. The chain uses TRBV5-6 and TRBJ1-3; D ambiguous. The CDR3 length is 14 residues. From germline, CDR1 is SGHDT and CDR2 YYEEEE. Trimming removed 0 bases at V and 2 bases at J, with 6 bases between.